The 28 T cell receptor beta chains below all came from one sample that was sequenced in a study of CD4 T cells in relation to SARS-CoV-2 and coronaviruses. These receptors' antigens are unknown. CD4+ T cells from unexposed donors were obtained before the COVID-19 pandemic (2011-2018). Isolation of CD4+ T cells took place after about 9 days in culture. TCRdb's copy holds only in-frame clones and misses some; the assay was immunoSEQ multiplex PCR. The table shows about 23,000 clones, with less than 85% occurring only once. The sequenced sample consisted of CD4+ T cells from PBMCs, cultured in vitro. The receptor set was obtained from a human donor in good health.

The CDR3 protein is CASSPYILPGNTIYF. The CDR3, as DNA: TGTGCCAGCAGCCCCTACATTTTGCCTGGAAACACCATATATTTT. V gene TRBV7-8 combines with J gene TRBJ1-3; D is unresolved. V lost 5 bases to trimming and J lost 2 bases, with 13 bases between them. This CDR3 is 15 amino acids long. The germline gives CDR1 SGHVS, CDR2 FQNEAQ. The full variable domain, its missing parts supplied by reference TRBV7-8 and TRBJ1-3, is GAGVSQSPRYKVAKRGQDVALRCDPISGHVSLFWYQQALGQGPEFLTYFQNEAQLDKSGLPSDRFFAERPEGSVSTLKIQRTQQEDSAVYLCASSPYILPGNTIYFGEGSWLTVV.

The chain joins TRBV7-6 to TRBJ2-4, with 9 bases that match TRBD2. V trimming: 5 bases; J trimming: 9 bases; junction bases outside the gene matches: 11. The CDR3 covers 15 residues. Germline CDR1 is SGHVS and CDR2 is FNYEAQ. CDR3 coding DNA: TGTGCCAGCAGCGAGGCGCCTAGCGGGAATACCATTCAGTACTTC. Translation gives CASSEAPSGNTIQYF.

CDR3 sequence (DNA): TGTGCCAGCAGTGAGGGACAGGCCGCTCTCTATGGCTACACCTTC. Translating gives CASSEGQAALYGYTF. The chain employs TRBV6-1 and TRBJ1-2, with TRBD1 matching 8 bases. Germline trimming cut 3 bases from V and 4 bases from J; bases unmatched to any gene: 7. The CDR3 loop spans 15 amino acids. CDR1 MNHNS and CDR2 SASEGT come from the germline V gene.

The V call is TRBV7-2, the J call TRBJ2-7; 13 positions agree with TRBD2. J gave up 8 bases and V 5 bases, and 15 bases lay outside the gene matches. This CDR3 contains 17 residues. CDR1 and CDR2 from the germline V gene are SGHTA and FQGNSA. This CDR3 is CASSTSGLAGAAGKQYF. The CDR3 region has the DNA TGTGCCAGCAGCACCTCCGGACTAGCGGGAGCCGCTGGAAAGCAGTACTTC.

V and J are TRBV28 and TRBJ2-1; 11 bases map to TRBD2. J lost 6 bases, V lost 4 bases, and 11 bases had no gene match. This CDR3 region has 17 residues. Germline-derived CDR1 and CDR2 are MDHEN and SYDVKM. Written as DNA, the CDR3 is TGTGCCAGCAGTTCCTTAGCGGGAGGGGGTTTAGGCAATGAGCAGTTCTTC. Translated: CASSSLAGGGLGNEQFF.

The rearrangement uses TRBV3-1 (or the pseudogene TRBV3-2) and TRBJ2-2; TRBD1 matches 10 bases. The ends lost 0 bases at V and 6 bases at J; junction bases unmatched: 13. The CDR3 runs to 19 residues. Germline CDR1 reads LGHDT; CDR2 reads YNNKEL (reference sequence). This CDR3 reads CASSQDWPSRDRGAGELFF. In DNA, the CDR3 is TGTGCCAGCAGCCAAGATTGGCCGAGTAGGGACAGGGGTGCCGGGGAGCTGTTTTTT.

The chain uses TRBV19 and TRBJ2-7, with D unclear. The V and J ends lost 5 bases and 7 bases respectively, with 18 bases between them. This CDR3 has 14 amino acids. Germline loops: CDR1 LNHDA, CDR2 SQIVND (reference sequence). The CDR3 spells CASSAQALNREQYF. DNA for the CDR3: TGTGCCAGTAGTGCCCAGGCCTTAAACCGGGAGCAGTACTTC.

The genes are TRBV19 and TRBJ2-1; no definite D call. The germline V gene has CDR1 LNHDA and CDR2 SQIVND (reference sequence). This CDR3 has 11 residues. Trimming left V 5 bases short and J 14 bases short, with 13 bases between. The CDR3 here is CASSSLAAKFF. For the CDR3, the DNA is TGTGCCAGTAGTTCCCTGGCGGCGAAGTTCTTC. Using reference TRBV19 and TRBJ2-1 for the parts outside the CDR3, the full variable domain is DGGITQSPKYLFRKEGQNVTLSCEQNLNHDAMYWYRQDPGQGLRLIYYSQIVNDFQKGDIAEGYSVSREKKESFPLTVTSAQKNPTAFYLCASSSLAAKFFGPGTRLTVL.

This rearrangement joins TRBV19 to TRBJ2-6; D is uncertain. The V gene's germline CDR1 is LNHDA and CDR2 SQIVND (reference sequence). Trimming removed 3 bases from V and 2 bases from J, with 11 bases in between. This CDR3 comprises 16 residues. The CDR3 sequence is CASSIGFTAGANVLTF. CDR3 nucleotides: TGTGCCAGTAGTATCGGTTTCACGGCTGGGGCCAACGTCCTGACTTTC.

V and J are TRBV5-1 and TRBJ2-7, with a weak D call TRBD2 (5 bases). CDR3 length equals 16 residues. The germline V gene encodes CDR1 SGHRS and CDR2 YFSETQ. V was pared by 1 base and J by 6 bases, with 20 bases between. Here the CDR3 reads CASSLSLRLQRAEQYF. The CDR3 DNA reads TGCGCCAGCAGCTTGAGTCTTCGGCTACAGAGGGCCGAGCAGTACTTC. The entire variable domain, with the rest obtained from reference TRBV5-1 and TRBJ2-7, is as follows: KAGVTQTPRYLIKTRGQQVTLSCSPISGHRSVSWYQQTPGQGLQFLFEYFSETQRNKGNFPGRFSGRQFSNSRSEMNVSTLELGDSALYLCASSLSLRLQRAEQYFGPGTRLTVT.

This chain links TRBV7-9 with TRBJ2-3; no clear D gene. The germline V gene encodes CDR1 SEHNR and CDR2 FQNEAQ (reference sequence). V was pared by 0 bases and J by 2 bases, with 6 bases between. There are 14 residues in the CDR3. CDR3 amino acids: CASSLAGFTDTQYF. For the CDR3, the DNA is TGTGCCAGCAGCTTAGCGGGTTTCACAGATACGCAGTATTTT.

The chain links TRBV5-8 to TRBJ1-2; D is unresolved. CDR1 is SGHTS, CDR2 YDEGEE, per germline. V shed 0 bases and J shed 5 bases, with 8 bases lying between them. The CDR3 spans 13 residues. The DNA for the CDR3 is TGTGCCAGCAGCTTGGTCGTTCGGTATGGCTACACCTTC. As protein: CASSLVVRYGYTF.

The rearrangement links TRBV5-1 to TRBJ2-2, with TRBD2 identical over 8 bases. CDR1 is SGHRS and CDR2 is YFSETQ in the germline V gene. CDR3 length: 15 residues. V gave up 5 bases and J gave up 4 bases; unmatched junction bases: 7. For the CDR3, the DNA is TGCGCCAGCAGACCCGGGACTAGTGCCACCGGGGAGCTGTTTTTT. Translated, it gives CASRPGTSATGELFF.

This chain joins TRBV10-3 and TRBJ2-5; 15 bases agree with TRBD2. This CDR3 has 17 residues. The junction had 3 bases not matched to a gene; V was cut back by 2 bases and J by 2 bases. Germline assignment: CDR1 ENHRY and CDR2 SYGVKD. The CDR3 nucleotides are TGTGCCATCAGTGAGCCGGGACTAGCGGGAGGTCAAGAGACCCAGTACTTC. The encoded protein is CAISEPGLAGGQETQYF.

This clone was detected only a few times. This chain uses TRBV24-1 with TRBJ2-2, with 10 bases fitting TRBD2. V lost 4 bases to trimming and J lost 6 bases; unmatched junction nucleotides: 7. CDR1 KGHDR and CDR2 SFDVKD come from the germline V gene. The length of the CDR3 is 16 residues. In DNA form, the CDR3 reads TGTGCCACCAGTGAACTAAGCGGGAGGGGCGCCGGGGAGCTGTTTTTT. Protein: CATSELSGRGAGELFF.

This chain joins TRBV7-9 and TRBJ1-1; D is possibly TRBD1 (5 bases). CDR3 length equals 15 residues. Germline V gene sequence: CDR1 SEHNR, CDR2 FQNEAQ (reference sequence). V lost 5 bases, J lost 1 base, and 14 bases lay in between. CDR3 sequence: CASSRPGGRNTEAFF. The CDR3 bases are TGTGCCAGCAGCCGCCCGGGGGGGAGGAACACTGAAGCTTTCTTT.

J is TRBJ2-5 and V is TRBV11-2, with D perhaps matching TRBD2 (6 bases). V was cut by 5 bases and J by 9 bases, with 25 bases left in between. The CDR3 loop spans 16 amino acids. CDR1 and CDR2 (germline): SGHAT, FQNNGV. CDR3 sequence: CASSLMAGSTPQAQYF. In DNA form, the CDR3 reads TGTGCCAGCAGCCTGATGGCCGGGAGCACGCCCCAGGCCCAGTACTTC.

The chain links TRBV3-1 (or the pseudogene TRBV3-2) to TRBJ2-1; TRBD2 matches 7 bases. Per the germline V gene, CDR1 is LGHDT and CDR2 is YNNKEL (reference sequence). J gave up 1 base and V 6 bases, and 3 bases lay outside the gene matches. The CDR3 consists of 14 residues. CDR3 protein: CASSLSGSYNEQFF. For the CDR3, the DNA is TGTGCCAGCAGTCTTAGCGGGTCCTACAATGAGCAGTTCTTC.

This clone occurred once. V gene TRBV7-8 combines with J gene TRBJ1-5; TRBD1 agrees at 8 bases. The germline CDR1 and CDR2 sequences are SGHVS and FQNEAQ. After removal of 1 base from V and 4 bases from J, the junction contained 6 bases not matched to a gene. CDR3 length equals 16 residues. CDR3: CASSLEGQAENQPQHF. The CDR3 nucleotides are TGTGCCAGCAGCTTAGAGGGACAGGCCGAAAATCAGCCCCAGCATTTT.

There are a few counts of this clone. This rearrangement joins TRBV3-1 (or the pseudogene TRBV3-2) to TRBJ1-5; perhaps TRBD1 as D (5 bases). From germline, CDR1 is LGHDT and CDR2 YNNKEL (reference sequence). The CDR3 totals 14 residues. V lost 4 bases and J 0 bases, leaving 7 bases between the germline ends. CDR3 amino acids: CASSPQGSNQPQHF. CDR3 DNA: TGTGCCAGCAGCCCCCAGGGTAGCAATCAGCCCCAGCATTTT.

The chain employs TRBV6-2 or TRBV6-3 and TRBJ2-1, with a tentative D call TRBD2 (7 bases). The CDR3 totals 16 residues. V lost 2 bases to trimming and J lost 1 base, with 12 bases between them. The germline gives CDR1 MNHEY, CDR2 SVGEGT. The CDR3 DNA is TGTGCCAGCAGTTACGGTGGGAGGGGGTCCTACAATGAGCAGTTCTTC. Translation gives CASSYGGRGSYNEQFF.

The chain joins TRBV30 to TRBJ2-3; 10 bases are a match to TRBD2. Trimming took 5 bases from V and 4 from J; bases not matched to a gene: 6. Germline values: CDR1 GTSNPN, CDR2 SVGIG (reference sequence). CDR3 length: 14 residues. The CDR3: CAWDAGTSADTQYF. The CDR3 nucleotides are TGTGCCTGGGACGCAGGGACTAGCGCAGATACGCAGTATTTT.

This chain links TRBV27 with TRBJ2-3; TRBD1 matches 8 bases. V trimming: 1 base; J trimming: 7 bases; junction bases outside the gene matches: 4. The CDR3 length is 14 residues. The V gene's germline CDR1 is MNHEY and CDR2 SMNVEV (reference sequence). The DNA of the CDR3 is TGTGCCAGCAGTTTATTGGACAGGGCAAATACGCAGTATTTT. The encoded protein is CASSLLDRANTQYF.

This chain connects TRBV19 to TRBJ1-2, with a weak D call TRBD1 (5 bases). Germline CDR1 is LNHDA and CDR2 is SQIVND (reference sequence). The V and J ends lost 3 bases and 9 bases respectively, with 14 bases between them. The CDR3 has 13 residues. CDR3 protein: CASSIFSGNSYTF. Written as DNA, the CDR3 is TGTGCCAGTAGTATTTTCTCAGGGAATAGCTACACCTTC.

The V gene is TRBV24-1, the J gene TRBJ2-3, with a possible D match to TRBD2 (6 bases). CDR3 size: 14 residues. The germline V gene encodes CDR1 KGHDR and CDR2 SFDVKD. Between the trimmed V and J ends, which lost 3 bases and 3 bases, there was a span of 9 bases. CDR3 in amino acids: CATSDPGTTDTQYF. The CDR3, as DNA: TGTGCCACCAGTGATCCCGGGACTACAGATACGCAGTATTTT.

This chain links TRBV10-3 with TRBJ2-3, with a weak D call TRBD2 (7 bases). Germline loops: CDR1 ENHRY, CDR2 SYGVKD. V was trimmed by 0 bases and J by 4 bases, leaving 17 bases between them. The CDR3 consists of 17 residues. In DNA, the CDR3 is TGTGCCATCAGTGAGTCGGCCTCGGGGGGCAAGTCAGATACGCAGTATTTT. Translating gives CAISESASGGKSDTQYF.

The V gene is TRBV30, the J gene TRBJ2-7; D is possibly TRBD2 (6 bases). Trimming stripped 1 base from V and 2 bases from J, with 12 bases between. The CDR3 has 14 residues. In germline, CDR1 is GTSNPN, CDR2 SVGIG (reference sequence). In DNA, the CDR3 is TGTGCCTGGAGTGGCGGGACCGTCACCTACGAGCAGTACTTC. This sequence encodes CAWSGGTVTYEQYF. The variable domain in full, with the rest retrieved from reference TRBV30 and TRBJ2-7, is SQTIHQWPATLVQPVGSPLSLECTVEGTSNPNLYWYRQAAGRGLQLLFYSVGIGQISSEVPQNLSASRPQDRQFILSSKKLLLSDSGFYLCAWSGGTVTYEQYFGPGTRLTVT.

The chain employs TRBV7-3 and TRBJ2-5; 8 nucleotides align to TRBD1. The CDR3 totals 13 residues. The ends lost 3 bases at V and 3 bases at J; junction bases unmatched: 0. The germline V gene encodes CDR1 SGHTA and CDR2 FQGTGA. CDR3 nucleotide sequence: TGTGCCAGCAGCTTGGACAGGGAAGAGACCCAGTACTTC. Its translation is CASSLDREETQYF. The full variable domain, with the rest looked up from reference TRBV7-3 and TRBJ2-5, is GAGVSQTPSNKVTEKGKYVELRCDPISGHTALYWYRQSLGQGPEFLIYFQGTGAADDSGLPNDRFFAVRPEGSVSTLKIQRTERGDSAVYLCASSLDREETQYFGPGTRLLVL.